This is a list of T cell receptor beta chains from one sample in a study of shared clonotypes between healthy human individuals. The protocol was immunoSEQ multiplex PCR, while the TCRdb copy is restricted to in-frame clones and leaves out a portion. In the table there are some 1 million clones, around 75% of which are singletons. Material: memory CD4+ T cells sorted from blood. These receptors came from a young man in good health. Each CDR3 is given with its conserved first and last residue. A D gene is named only where the DNA matches it firmly. The size entry is marked missing in some rows and otherwise reads once, few, many or a size class.

D gene	clone size	V gene	J gene	CDR3 protein	CDR3 DNA
TRBD2	NA	TRBV27	TRBJ2-5	CASSPTSGGASTQYF	TGTGCCAGCAGCCCTACTAGCGGGGGGGCCTCGACCCAGTACTTC
NA	NA	TRBV5-5	TRBJ2-7	CASSLDTPTYEQYF	TGTGCCAGCAGCCTAGACACACCCACCTACGAGCAGTACTTC
NA	NA	TRBV6-1	TRBJ1-2	CASRDTGSTPYGYTF	TGTGCCAGCAGGGACACAGGGTCTACGCCCTATGGCTACACCTTC
NA	NA	TRBV28	TRBJ1-3	CASSPGQYVTIYF	TGTGCCAGCAGTCCCGGACAGTATGTCACCATATATTTT
NA	NA	TRBV28	TRBJ1-3	CASSRPGGSGNTIYF	TGTGCCAGCAGTCGCCCCGGGGGCTCTGGAAACACCATATATTTT
TRBD2	NA	TRBV5-1	TRBJ2-7	CASSETSGTNAYEQYF	TGCGCCAGCAGCGAAACTAGCGGGACTAATGCCTACGAGCAGTACTTC
NA	NA	TRBV11-3	TRBJ2-3	CASSLGQAQDTQYF	TGTGCCAGCAGCTTAGGACAGGCTCAAGATACGCAGTATTTT
NA	NA	TRBV6-6	TRBJ2-1	CASFGDQGEQFF	TGTGCCAGCTTTGGGGATCAGGGTGAGCAGTTCTTC
NA	NA	TRBV29-1	TRBJ2-5	CSGGRAQETQYF	TGCAGCGGCGGACGTGCCCAAGAGACCCAGTACTTC
NA	NA	TRBV28	TRBJ2-5	CASSFGQGGKTQYF	TGTGCCAGCAGTTTCGGTCAGGGTGGGAAGACCCAGTACTTC
TRBD2	NA	TRBV5-4	TRBJ2-1	CASGTPGLATNEQFF	TGTGCCAGCGGGACTCCGGGACTAGCTACCAATGAGCAGTTCTTC
NA	NA	TRBV5-4	TRBJ1-3	CASHSARTGNTIYF	TGTGCCAGCCACTCTGCGAGGACTGGAAACACCATATATTTT
NA	NA	TRBV5-1	TRBJ1-2	CASSLQDPGDGYTF	TGCGCCAGCAGCTTGCAAGATCCTGGGGATGGCTACACCTTC
NA	once	TRBV10-3	TRBJ2-3	CASRTEPSTDTQYF	TGTGCCAGCCGCACGGAACCTAGCACAGATACGCAGTATTTT
NA	NA	TRBV25-1	TRBJ2-5	CASSDPATGQETQYF	TGTGCCAGCAGTGATCCGGCGACGGGGCAAGAGACCCAGTACTTC
NA	NA	TRBV5-6	TRBJ2-7	CASSLDQRHEQYF	TGTGCCAGCAGCTTGGACCAGCGCCACGAGCAGTACTTC
TRBD2	NA	TRBV5-1	TRBJ2-3	CASSLGVAGRPDTQYF	TGCGCCAGCAGCTTGGGGGTAGCGGGAAGGCCCGACACGCAGTATTTT
NA	NA	TRBV7-2	TRBJ2-3	CASTLIRWRGDTDTQYF	TGTGCCAGCACCCTAATCCGCTGGAGAGGCGACACAGATACGCAGTATTTT
NA	NA	TRBV29-1	TRBJ2-2	CSGNTGELFF	TGCAGCGGGAACACCGGGGAGCTGTTTTTT
TRBD1	NA	TRBV6-5	TRBJ1-2	CASSYSGQPRGYTF	TGTGCCAGCAGTTACTCGGGACAGCCGAGGGGCTACACCTTC
NA	NA	TRBV28	TRBJ2-4	CASSLLAEPLAKNIQYF	TGTGCCAGCAGTTTATTAGCGGAACCCCTAGCCAAAAACATTCAGTACTTC
TRBD1	NA	TRBV10-3	TRBJ2-7	CAISDGQGASYEQYF	TGTGCCATCAGTGATGGACAGGGGGCCTCCTACGAGCAGTACTTC
NA	once	TRBV11-1	TRBJ1-6	CASSFVHANSPLHF	TGTGCCAGCAGCTTCGTGCACGCCAATTCACCCCTCCACTTT
TRBD2	NA	TRBV10-2	TRBJ2-7	CASSESFGGAYEQYF	TGCGCCAGCAGTGAGTCGTTCGGGGGGGCCTACGAGCAGTACTTC
NA	NA	TRBV11-3	TRBJ2-5	CASSLGGVETQYF	TGTGCCAGCAGCTTAGGGGGGGTAGAGACCCAGTACTTC
NA	NA	TRBV10-3	TRBJ1-3	CAISESAGPSSGNTIYF	TGTGCCATCAGTGAGTCGGCGGGGCCCAGCTCTGGAAACACCATATATTTT
NA	NA	TRBV10-3	TRBJ2-1	CAISPRTPTLGGEQFF	TGTGCCATCAGCCCGCGGACTCCAACGTTGGGGGGCGAGCAGTTCTTC
NA	NA	TRBV11-2	TRBJ1-5	CASSLVARETYSNQPQHF	TGTGCCAGCAGCTTAGTGGCCAGGGAGACATATAGCAATCAGCCCCAGCATTTT